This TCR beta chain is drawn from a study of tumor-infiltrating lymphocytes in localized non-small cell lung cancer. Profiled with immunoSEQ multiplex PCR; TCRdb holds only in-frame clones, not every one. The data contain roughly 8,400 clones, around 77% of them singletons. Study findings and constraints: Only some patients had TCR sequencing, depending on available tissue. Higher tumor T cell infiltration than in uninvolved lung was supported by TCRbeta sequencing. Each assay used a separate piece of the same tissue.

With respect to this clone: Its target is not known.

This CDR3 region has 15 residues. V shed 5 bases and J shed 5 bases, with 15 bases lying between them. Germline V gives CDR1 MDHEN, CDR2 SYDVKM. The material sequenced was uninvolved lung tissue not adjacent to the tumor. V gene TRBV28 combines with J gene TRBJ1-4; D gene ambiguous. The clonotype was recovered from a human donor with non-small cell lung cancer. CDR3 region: CASSAARAGNEKLFF. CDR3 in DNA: TGTGCCAGCAGTGCTGCACGTGCCGGCAATGAAAAACTGTTTTTT.